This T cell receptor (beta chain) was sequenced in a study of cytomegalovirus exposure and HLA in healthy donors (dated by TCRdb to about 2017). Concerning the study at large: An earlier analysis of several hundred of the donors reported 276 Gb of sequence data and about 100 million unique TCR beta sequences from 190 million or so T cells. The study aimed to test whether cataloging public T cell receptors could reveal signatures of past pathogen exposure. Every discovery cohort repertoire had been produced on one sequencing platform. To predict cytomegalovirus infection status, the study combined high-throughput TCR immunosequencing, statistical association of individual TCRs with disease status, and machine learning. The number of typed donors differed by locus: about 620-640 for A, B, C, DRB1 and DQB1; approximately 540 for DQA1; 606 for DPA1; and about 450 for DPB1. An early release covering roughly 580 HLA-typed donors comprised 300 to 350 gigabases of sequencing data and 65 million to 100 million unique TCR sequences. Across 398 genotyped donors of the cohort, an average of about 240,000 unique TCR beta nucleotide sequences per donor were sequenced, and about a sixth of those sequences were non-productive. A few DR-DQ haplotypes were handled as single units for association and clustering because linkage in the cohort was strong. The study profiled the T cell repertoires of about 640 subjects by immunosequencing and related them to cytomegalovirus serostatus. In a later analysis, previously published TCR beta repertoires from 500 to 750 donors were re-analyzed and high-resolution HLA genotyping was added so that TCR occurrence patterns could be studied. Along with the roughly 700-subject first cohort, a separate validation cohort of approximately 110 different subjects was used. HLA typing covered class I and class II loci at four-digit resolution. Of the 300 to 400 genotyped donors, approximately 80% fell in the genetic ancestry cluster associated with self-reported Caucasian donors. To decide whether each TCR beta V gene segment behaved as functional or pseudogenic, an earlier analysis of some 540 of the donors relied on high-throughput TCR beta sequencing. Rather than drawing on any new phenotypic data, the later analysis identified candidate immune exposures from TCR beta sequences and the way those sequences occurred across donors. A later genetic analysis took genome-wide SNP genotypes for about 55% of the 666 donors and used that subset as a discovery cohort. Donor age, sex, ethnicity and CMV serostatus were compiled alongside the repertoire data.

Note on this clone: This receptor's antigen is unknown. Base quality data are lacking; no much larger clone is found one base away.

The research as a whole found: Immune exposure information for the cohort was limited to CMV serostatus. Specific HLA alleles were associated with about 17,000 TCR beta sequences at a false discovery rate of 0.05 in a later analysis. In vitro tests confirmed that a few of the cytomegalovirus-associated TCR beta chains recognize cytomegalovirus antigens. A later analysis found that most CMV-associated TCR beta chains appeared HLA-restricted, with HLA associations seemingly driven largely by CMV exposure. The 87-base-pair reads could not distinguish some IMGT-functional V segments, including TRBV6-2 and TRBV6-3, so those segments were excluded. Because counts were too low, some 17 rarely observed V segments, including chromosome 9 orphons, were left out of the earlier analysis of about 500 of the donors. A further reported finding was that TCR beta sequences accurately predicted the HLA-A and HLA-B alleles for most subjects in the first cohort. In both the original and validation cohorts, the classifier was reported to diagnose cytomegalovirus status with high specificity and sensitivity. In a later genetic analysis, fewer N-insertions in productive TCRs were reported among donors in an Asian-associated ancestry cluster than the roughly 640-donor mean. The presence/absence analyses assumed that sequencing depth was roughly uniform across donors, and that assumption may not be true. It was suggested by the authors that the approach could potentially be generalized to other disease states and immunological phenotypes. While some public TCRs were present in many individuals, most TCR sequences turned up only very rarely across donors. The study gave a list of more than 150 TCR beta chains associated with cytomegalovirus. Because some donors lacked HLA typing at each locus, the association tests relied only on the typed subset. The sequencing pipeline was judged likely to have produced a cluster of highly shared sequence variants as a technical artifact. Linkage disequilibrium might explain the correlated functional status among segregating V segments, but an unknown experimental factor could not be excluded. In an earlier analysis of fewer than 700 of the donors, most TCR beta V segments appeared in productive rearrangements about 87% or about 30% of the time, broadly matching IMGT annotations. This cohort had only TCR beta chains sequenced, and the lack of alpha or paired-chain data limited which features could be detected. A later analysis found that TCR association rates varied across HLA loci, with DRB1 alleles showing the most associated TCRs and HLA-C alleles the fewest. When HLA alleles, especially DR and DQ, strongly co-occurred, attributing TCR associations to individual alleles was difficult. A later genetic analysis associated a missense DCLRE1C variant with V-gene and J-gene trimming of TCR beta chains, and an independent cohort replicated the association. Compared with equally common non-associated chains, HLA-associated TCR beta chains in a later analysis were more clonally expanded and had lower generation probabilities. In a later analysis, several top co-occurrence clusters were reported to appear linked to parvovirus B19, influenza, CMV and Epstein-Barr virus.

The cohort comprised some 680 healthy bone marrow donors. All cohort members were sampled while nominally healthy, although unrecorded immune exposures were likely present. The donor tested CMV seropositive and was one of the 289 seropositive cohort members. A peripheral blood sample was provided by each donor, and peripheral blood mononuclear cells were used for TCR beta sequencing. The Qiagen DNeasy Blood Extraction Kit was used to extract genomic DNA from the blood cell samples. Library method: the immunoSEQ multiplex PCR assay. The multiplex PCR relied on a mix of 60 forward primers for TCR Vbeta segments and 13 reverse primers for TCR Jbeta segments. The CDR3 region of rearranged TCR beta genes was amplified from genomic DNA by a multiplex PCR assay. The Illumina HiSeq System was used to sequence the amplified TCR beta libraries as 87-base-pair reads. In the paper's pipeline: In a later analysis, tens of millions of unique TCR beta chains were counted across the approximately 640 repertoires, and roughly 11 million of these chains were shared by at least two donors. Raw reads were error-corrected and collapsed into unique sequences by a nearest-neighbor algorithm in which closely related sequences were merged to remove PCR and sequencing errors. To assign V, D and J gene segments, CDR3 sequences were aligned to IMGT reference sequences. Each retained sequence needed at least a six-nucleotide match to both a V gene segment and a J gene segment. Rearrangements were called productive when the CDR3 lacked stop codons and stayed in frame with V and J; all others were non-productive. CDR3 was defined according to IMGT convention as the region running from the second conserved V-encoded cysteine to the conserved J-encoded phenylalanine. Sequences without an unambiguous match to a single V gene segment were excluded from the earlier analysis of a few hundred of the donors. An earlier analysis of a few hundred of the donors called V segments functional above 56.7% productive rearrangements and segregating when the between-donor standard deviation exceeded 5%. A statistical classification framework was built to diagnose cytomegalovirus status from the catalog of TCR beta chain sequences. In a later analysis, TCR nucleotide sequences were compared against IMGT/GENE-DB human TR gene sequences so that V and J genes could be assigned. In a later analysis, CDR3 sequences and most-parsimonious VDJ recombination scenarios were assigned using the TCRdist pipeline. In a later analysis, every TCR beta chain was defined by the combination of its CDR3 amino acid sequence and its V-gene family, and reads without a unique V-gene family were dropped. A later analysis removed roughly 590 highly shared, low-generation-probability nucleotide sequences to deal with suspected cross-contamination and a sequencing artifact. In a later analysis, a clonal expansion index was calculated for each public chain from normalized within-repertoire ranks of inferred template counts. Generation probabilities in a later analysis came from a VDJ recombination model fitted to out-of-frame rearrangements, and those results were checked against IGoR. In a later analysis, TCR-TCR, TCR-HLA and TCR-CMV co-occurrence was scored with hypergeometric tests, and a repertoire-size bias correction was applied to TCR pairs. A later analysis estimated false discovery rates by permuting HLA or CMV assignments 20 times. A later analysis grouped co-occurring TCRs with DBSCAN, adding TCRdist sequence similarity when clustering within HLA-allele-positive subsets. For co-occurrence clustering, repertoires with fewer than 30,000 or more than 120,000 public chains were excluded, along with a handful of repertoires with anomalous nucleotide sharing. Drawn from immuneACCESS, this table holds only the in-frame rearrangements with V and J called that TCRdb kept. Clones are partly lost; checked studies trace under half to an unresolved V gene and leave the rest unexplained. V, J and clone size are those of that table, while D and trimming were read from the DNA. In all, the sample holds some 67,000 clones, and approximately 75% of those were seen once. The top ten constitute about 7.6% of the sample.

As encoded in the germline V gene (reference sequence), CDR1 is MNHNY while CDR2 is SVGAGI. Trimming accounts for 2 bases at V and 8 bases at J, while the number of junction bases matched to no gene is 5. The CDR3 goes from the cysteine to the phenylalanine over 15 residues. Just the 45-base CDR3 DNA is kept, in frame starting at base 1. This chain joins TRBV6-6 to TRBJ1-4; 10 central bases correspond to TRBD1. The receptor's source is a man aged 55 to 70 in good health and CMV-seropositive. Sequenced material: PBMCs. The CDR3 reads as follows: CASSYGDRGGEKLFF. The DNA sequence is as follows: TGTGCCAGCAGTTACGGGGACAGGGGAGGCGAAAAACTGTTTTTT.